This T cell receptor (beta chain) emerged from a study of neoadjuvant anti-PD-1 for oral cavity cancer. Turning to the study itself: Patients without progression received a fourth nivolumab dose around day 43, then surgical resection on days 50-56.

PBMCs were not maintained or expanded in culture before analysis. V gave up 0 bases and J gave up 7 bases, with 4 bases separating them. Per germline, CDR1 SGHRS and CDR2 YFSETQ. The CDR3 length is 12 residues. Generated by immunoSEQ multiplex PCR, the TCRdb table keeps only in-frame clones and is missing some. In the table there are tens of thousands of clones, 70% to 85% of which are singletons. The rearrangement joins TRBV5-1 to TRBJ2-2; D remains ambiguous. The receptor's source is a person aged 40 to 85 with oral cavity squamous cell carcinoma. Material: PBMCs, obtained before nivolumab (anti-PD-1) treatment. DNA of the CDR3: TGCGCCAGCAGCTTGGAATACGGGGAGCTGTTTTTT. Protein: CASSLEYGELFF.